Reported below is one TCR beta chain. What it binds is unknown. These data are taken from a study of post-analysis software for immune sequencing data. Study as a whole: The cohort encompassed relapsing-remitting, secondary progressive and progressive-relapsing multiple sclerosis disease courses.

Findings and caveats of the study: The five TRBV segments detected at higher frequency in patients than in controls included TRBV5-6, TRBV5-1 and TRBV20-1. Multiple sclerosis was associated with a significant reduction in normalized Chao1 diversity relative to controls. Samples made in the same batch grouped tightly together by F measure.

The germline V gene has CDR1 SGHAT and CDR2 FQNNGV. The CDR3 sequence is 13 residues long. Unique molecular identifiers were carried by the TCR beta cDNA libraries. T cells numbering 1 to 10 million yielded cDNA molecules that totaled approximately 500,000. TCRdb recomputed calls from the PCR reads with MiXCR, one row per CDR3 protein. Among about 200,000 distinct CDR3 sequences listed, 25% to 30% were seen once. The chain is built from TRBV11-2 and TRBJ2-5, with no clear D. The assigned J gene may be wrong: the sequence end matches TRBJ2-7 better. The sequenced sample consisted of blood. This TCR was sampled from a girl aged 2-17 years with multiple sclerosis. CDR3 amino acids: CASGLGRSYEQYF. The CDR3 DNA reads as TGTGCCAGCGGCCTTGGGCGCTCCTACGAGCAGTACTTC.